These 27 T cell receptor beta chains share one sample of origin, sequenced in a study of early T cells in non-severe SARS-CoV-2 infection (dated by TCRdb to the early 2020s). Libraries came from 5' RACE. TCRdb lists the instrument as NextSeq 500. The public reads were reanalyzed by TCRdb: fastp trimming at Q25, MiXCR alignment, in-frame beta chains only. All rows with the same CDR3 protein become a single entry with the most common DNA and genes. The sample profile shows 40,000 to 45,000 distinct CDR3 sequences; less than 6.5% of them were found once. Approximately 7.5% of the sample rests with the top ten. The source material was whole blood, sampled at baseline. The receptor source for this set is an adult who was a healthcare worker with PCR-confirmed SARS-CoV-2 infection or an uninfected control (not recorded which).

This chain connects TRBV27 to TRBJ2-3; possible D gene TRBD1, 5 bases. Germline lookup yields CDR1 MNHEY and CDR2 SMNVEV (reference sequence). The germline V and J ends were trimmed by 2 bases and 2 bases, with 14 bases remaining between them. CDR3 length: 16 residues. The CDR3 is CASSLRPTGPTDTQYF. In DNA form, the CDR3 reads TGTGCCAGCAGTTTACGGCCCACAGGACCCACAGATACGCAGTATTTT.

The rearrangement links TRBV7-2 to TRBJ2-7; 9 positions agree with TRBD1. The germline V gene has CDR1 SGHTA and CDR2 FQGNSA. The CDR3 spans 15 residues. The V segment lost 5 bases and the J segment 2 bases; nucleotides outside the gene matches: 7. The CDR3 region is CASSLGTGPTYEQYF. In DNA form, the CDR3 reads TGTGCCAGCAGCCTTGGGACAGGGCCAACCTACGAGCAGTACTTC.

There are many counts of this clonotype. The chain is built from TRBV20-1 and TRBJ2-7; 7 positions match TRBD1. V shed 6 bases and J 2 bases; nucleotides not matched to a gene: 4. This CDR3 region has 12 residues. Per germline, CDR1 DFQATT and CDR2 SNEGSKA (reference sequence). CDR3 sequence reads: CSAPQGTYEQYF. As DNA, the CDR3 is TGCAGTGCCCCACAGGGGACCTACGAGCAGTACTTC.

This clonotype was seen at least ten times. The CDR3 DNA is TGTGCCAGCAGTGAACAGGGCGCCTCTGAGCAGTTCTTC. Translating gives CASSEQGASEQFF. V is TRBV2 and J is TRBJ2-1; possibly TRBD1 for D (5 bases). Germline loops: CDR1 SNHLY, CDR2 FYNNEI. V dropped 2 bases and J dropped 9 bases, with 11 bases sitting between them. The CDR3 has 13 amino acids.

The V gene is TRBV6-4, the J gene TRBJ2-3; 8 bases map to TRBD1. CDR1 and CDR2 from the germline V gene are MRHNA and SNTAGT. This CDR3 has 15 residues. The trim removed 4 bases at V and 2 bases at J, leaving 5 bases unmatched. This chain's CDR3 is CASSAGQGDTDTQYF. CDR3 bases: TGTGCCAGCAGTGCCGGACAGGGTGACACAGATACGCAGTATTTT.

This clonotype was picked up many times. The chain couples TRBV28 to TRBJ2-5; no clear D gene. The ends were cut back, 2 bases at V and 5 bases at J, with 6 bases in the middle. Germline CDR1 is MDHEN and CDR2 is SYDVKM. CDR3 length: 12 amino acids. The CDR3 here is CASSLVPETQYF. CDR3 sequence (DNA): TGTGCCAGCAGTTTAGTCCCCGAGACCCAGTACTTC.

The chain links TRBV27 to TRBJ1-6, with 9 nucleotides matching TRBD1. Per the germline V gene, CDR1 is MNHEY and CDR2 is SMNVEV (reference sequence). The ends lost 2 bases at V and 8 bases at J; junction bases unmatched: 1. The CDR3 loop spans 14 amino acids. The CDR3 DNA reads as TGTGCCAGCAGTTTAGGGACAGGGTATTCACCCCTCCACTTT. This encodes CASSLGTGYSPLHF.

The chain links TRBV6-2 or TRBV6-3 to TRBJ1-1, with no clear D. V was pared by 2 bases and J by 4 bases, with 20 bases between. Per the germline V gene, CDR1 is MNHEY and CDR2 is SVGEGT. This CDR3 spans 17 amino acids. CDR3 coding DNA: TGTGCCAGCAGTTACAATAGGCCGCTCGGACTAGGCACTGAAGCTTTCTTT. Protein sequence: CASSYNRPLGLGTEAFF.

The rearrangement joins TRBV28 to TRBJ2-3, with TRBD2 matching over 8 bases. The CDR3 runs to 15 residues. V was pared by 1 base and J by 6 bases, with 6 bases of the junction left unmatched. Germline V gives CDR1 MDHEN, CDR2 SYDVKM. The CDR3 here is CASSLSGLAKDTQYF. Written as DNA, the CDR3 is TGTGCCAGCAGTTTATCCGGACTAGCTAAGGATACGCAGTATTTT. Together with reference TRBV28 and TRBJ2-3, the CDR3 gives the full variable domain: DVKVTQSSRYLVKRTGEKVFLECVQDMDHENMFWYRQDPGLGLRLIYFSYDVKMKEKGDIPEGYSVSREKKERFSLILESASTNQTSMYLCASSLSGLAKDTQYFGPGTRLTVL.

This clonotype came up a few times. At one end the junction does not follow the germline gene, possibly because of a read error. The chain carries TRBV11-2 and TRBJ2-7; TRBD2 agrees at 10 bases. The germline V gene encodes CDR1 SGHAT and CDR2 FQNNGV. The CDR3 is made up of 15 amino acids. The CDR3 region is CVSSFLAGALYEQYF. DNA for the CDR3: TGTGTCAGCAGCTTCCTAGCGGGGGCCCTCTACGAGCAGTACTTC.

V and J are TRBV7-2 and TRBJ2-7, with 9 bases matching TRBD2. The junction had 7 bases not matched to a gene; V was cut back by 5 bases and J by 2 bases. Per the germline V gene, CDR1 is SGHTA and CDR2 is FQGNSA. CDR3 length: 15 amino acids. Written as DNA, the CDR3 is TGTGCCAGCAGCCGTAGGACTAGCGAAACCTACGAGCAGTACTTC. This encodes CASSRRTSETYEQYF.

V and J are TRBV6-2 or TRBV6-3 and TRBJ2-5; no clear D gene. The V gene's germline CDR1 is MNHEY and CDR2 SVGEGT. V gave up 2 bases and J gave up 4 bases, with 11 bases separating them. The CDR3 is 14 residues long. The CDR3 region has the DNA TGTGCCAGCAGTTACAAAGGGATGCGAGAGACCCAGTACTTC. Encoded protein: CASSYKGMRETQYF.

At least ten counts were recorded for this clonotype. The chain joins TRBV20-1 to TRBJ2-1, with 9 bases fitting TRBD2. CDR1 DFQATT and CDR2 SNEGSKA come from the germline V gene (reference sequence). The CDR3 is 14 amino acids. V lost 6 bases to trimming and J lost 4 bases; unmatched junction nucleotides: 7. The CDR3 DNA follows: TGCAGTGCCGTATCTAGCGGGGTATACAATGAGCAGTTCTTC. Translation gives CSAVSSGVYNEQFF.

This clonotype was counted ten times or more. The chain employs TRBV7-9 and TRBJ2-1; 9 bases align to TRBD1. This CDR3 has 16 residues. Looked up from germline, CDR1 is SEHNR and CDR2 is FQNEAQ (reference sequence). V was clipped by 5 bases and J by 5 bases; unmatched bases: 10. For the CDR3, the DNA is TGTGCCAGCAGCCCTACCGCGGGGACAGGGAACAATGAGCAGTTCTTC. As protein: CASSPTAGTGNNEQFF.

The table lists this clonotype with many counts. V and J are TRBV29-1 and TRBJ1-1; no clear D. Germline-derived CDR1 and CDR2 are SQVTM and ANQGSEA. With 6 bases removed from V and 5 bases from J, the gap between germline ends came to 10 bases. The CDR3 totals 11 residues. For the CDR3, the DNA is TGCAGCGTGTACCGTTGGACTGAAGCTTTCTTT. This encodes CSVYRWTEAFF. The full variable domain, with the rest looked up from reference TRBV29-1 and TRBJ1-1, is SAVISQKPSRDICQRGTSLTIQCQVDSQVTMMFWYRQQPGQSLTLIATANQGSEATYESGFVIDKFPISRPNLTFSTLTVSNMSPEDSSIYLCSVYRWTEAFFGQGTRLTVV.

This clonotype was observed at least ten times. The V and J genes are TRBV6-4 and TRBJ2-1; TRBD2 agrees at 7 bases. The germline gives CDR1 MRHNA, CDR2 SNTAGT. The CDR3 extends over 14 amino acids. Trimming took 8 bases from V and 6 from J; bases not matched to a gene: 10. Written as DNA, the CDR3 is TGTGCCAGCGGGAGGGCGGGGGATTCCAATGAGCAGTTCTTC. Its protein product is CASGRAGDSNEQFF.

This clonotype has at least ten counts. The chain couples TRBV20-1 to TRBJ2-2; D could derive from TRBD1 or TRBD2 (5 bases each). Trimming pared 5 bases from V and 8 bases from J, leaving 18 bases between. The germline V gene has CDR1 DFQATT and CDR2 SNEGSKA (reference sequence). CDR3 length equals 14 residues. DNA of the CDR3: TGCAGTGCTGATAGAGGGACCCCGGGGGGGGAGCTGTTTTTT. Translation: CSADRGTPGGELFF.

In this sample, this clonotype turned up many times. This chain connects TRBV9 to TRBJ2-7, with D unclear. The CDR3 runs to 13 residues. Per the germline V gene, CDR1 is SGDLS and CDR2 is YYNGEE. Trimming removed 4 bases at V and 0 bases at J, with 8 bases between. The DNA for the CDR3 is TGTGCCAGCAGCCAGGCCGCCTCCTACGAGCAGTACTTC. It codes for CASSQAASYEQYF.

This clonotype was seen repeatedly, ten times or more. The J gene is TRBJ2-7, the V gene TRBV4-3; TRBD1 agrees at 9 bases. J was trimmed by 4 bases and V by 0 bases; bases with no gene match: 10. This CDR3 has 17 amino acids. The germline V gene has CDR1 LGHNA and CDR2 YSLEER. CDR3 amino acids: CASSQEKTGTGTYEQYF. The CDR3 DNA is TGCGCCAGCAGCCAAGAAAAAACCGGGACAGGGACATACGAGCAGTACTTC.

This clonotype was seen many times. CDR3 in DNA: TGTGCCAGCAGCTTTTTAGCGGGAGGAAAAAATTCGTGGTCCGGGGAGCTGTTTTTT. It is translated as CASSFLAGGKNSWSGELFF. The rearrangement links TRBV7-9 to TRBJ2-2; 10 bases map to TRBD2. Germline V gene data show CDR1 as SEHNR and CDR2 as FQNEAQ (reference sequence). Losses at the gene ends were 3 bases for V and 6 bases for J; bases not matched to a gene: 16. The CDR3 contains 19 residues. Filled out from reference TRBV7-9 and TRBJ2-2, the complete variable domain reads DTGVSQNPRHKITKRGQNVTFRCDPISEHNRLYWYRQTLGQGPEFLTYFQNEAQLEKSRLLSDRFSAERPKGSFSTLEIQRTEQGDSAMYLCASSFLAGGKNSWSGELFFGEGSRLTVL.

This clonotype was picked up many times. The J gene is TRBJ1-5, the V gene TRBV30; no firm D call. V was trimmed by 2 bases and J by 6 bases, leaving 14 bases between them. The CDR3 has 14 residues. The germline gives CDR1 GTSNPN, CDR2 SVGIG (reference sequence). CDR3 DNA sequence: TGTGCCTGGAGTTCGGGGTATCCGGCTCAGCCCCAGCATTTT. Translating gives CAWSSGYPAQPQHF.

This clonotype came up a few times. The chain combines TRBV5-5 with TRBJ2-7; TRBD1 agrees at 9 bases. Germline-derived CDR1 and CDR2 are SGHKS and YYEKEE (reference sequence). After removal of 1 base from V and 1 base from J, the junction contained 9 bases not matched to a gene. This CDR3 is built from 17 residues. The CDR3 loop is CASSLRTGVEGSYEQYF. The CDR3, as DNA: TGTGCCAGCAGCTTGAGGACAGGGGTAGAGGGGTCCTACGAGCAGTACTTC.

The chain couples TRBV7-9 to TRBJ1-5; D is undetermined. Trimming stripped 11 bases from V and 7 bases from J, with 21 bases between. Germline CDR1 SEHNR, CDR2 FQNEAQ (reference sequence). There are 14 residues in the CDR3. CDR3 protein: CASAAEGIGQPQHF. The CDR3 nucleotides are TGTGCCTCCGCCGCCGAGGGTATTGGGCAGCCCCAGCATTTT.

The J gene is TRBJ1-2, the V gene TRBV12-3 or TRBV12-4, with no clear D. The CDR3 has 13 amino acids. V lost 5 bases, J lost 6 bases, and 13 bases lay in between. The CDR3 DNA reads as TGTGCCAGCAGTCTCACCCTGACAAATGGCTACACCTTC. Translating it yields CASSLTLTNGYTF.

This clonotype was seen a few times. The rearrangement joins TRBV6-1 to TRBJ1-6; no clear D. CDR1 is MNHNS, CDR2 SASEGT, per germline. CDR3 length equals 12 residues. V shed 6 bases and J shed 7 bases, with 7 bases lying between them. The CDR3 here is CASRRENSPLHF. CDR3 coding DNA: TGTGCCAGCAGGAGGGAGAATTCACCCCTCCACTTT.

This clonotype was found a few times. A much larger clone lies one base from this, so it may be a read error. This chain joins TRBV7-3 and TRBJ2-5; the D is unclear. Germline loops: CDR1 SGHTA, CDR2 FQGTGA. The CDR3 runs 14 residues. The ends were cut back, 5 bases at V and 3 bases at J, with 13 bases in the middle. The CDR3 DNA follows: TGTGCCAGCAGCCTACAAGGACGGAAAGAGACCCAGTACTTC. Protein product: CASSLQGRKETQYF.

The sample holds a few counts of this clonotype. The chain combines TRBV7-2 with TRBJ2-7, with 11 bases matching TRBD1. With V trimmed by 4 bases and J by 5 bases, 7 bases remained unmatched. CDR3 size: 15 residues. The germline V gene encodes CDR1 SGHTA and CDR2 FQGNSA. The CDR3 protein is CASSSGQGAFDEQYF. DNA of the CDR3: TGTGCCAGCAGCTCTGGACAGGGGGCGTTCGACGAGCAGTACTTC.